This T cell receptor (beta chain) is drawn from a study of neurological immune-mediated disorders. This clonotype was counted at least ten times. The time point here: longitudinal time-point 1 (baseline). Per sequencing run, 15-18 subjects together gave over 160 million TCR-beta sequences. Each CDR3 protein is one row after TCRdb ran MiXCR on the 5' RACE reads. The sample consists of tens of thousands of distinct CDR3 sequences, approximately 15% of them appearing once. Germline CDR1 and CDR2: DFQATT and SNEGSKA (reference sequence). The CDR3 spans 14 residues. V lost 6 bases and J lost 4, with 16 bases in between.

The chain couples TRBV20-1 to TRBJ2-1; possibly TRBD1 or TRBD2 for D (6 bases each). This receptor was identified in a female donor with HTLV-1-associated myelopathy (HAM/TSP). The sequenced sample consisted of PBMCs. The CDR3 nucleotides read TGCAGTGCCTATAGCGGAGGGGGTTACAATGAGCAGTTCTTC. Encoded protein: CSAYSGGGYNEQFF.